Presented here are 19 T cell receptor beta chains from one specimen sequenced in a study of T cells in severe cutaneous drug reactions. Sequenced patients had Stevens-Johnson syndrome or toxic epidermal necrolysis caused by carbamazepine. TCR subtype-specific primers in iRepertoire multiplex PCR prepared libraries for bulk and single-cell sequencing. Each CDR3 protein gets one entry in TCRdb, which reprocessed the multiplex PCR reads and gives no DNA. Recorded for this sample: 950 to 1,500 distinct CDR3 sequences. Input material: PBMCs. These receptors originate from a human donor with a severe cutaneous adverse drug reaction.

This clonotype is medium-sized by frequency. The J gene is TRBJ1-2, the V gene TRBV28; lacking DNA, the TRBD1 call made by TCRdb goes unchecked. From germline, CDR1 is MDHEN and CDR2 SYDVKM. This CDR3 region has 14 residues. The CDR3 is CASSFNRGPYGYTF.

The rearrangement joins TRBV20-1 to TRBJ2-7. Germline V gene sequence: CDR1 DFQATT, CDR2 SNEGSKA (reference sequence). This CDR3 comprises 15 residues. The CDR3: CSARDPSGVSYEQYF.

The chain carries TRBV12-3 or TRBV12-4 and TRBJ1-2. The CDR3 covers 16 residues. The CDR3 is CASSLAFGYLGEGYTF.

This clonotype is labeled medium-sized (0.01 to 0.1%) based on frequency. The chain combines TRBV28 with TRBJ2-5; TCRdb returns TRBD2, unconfirmable since there is no DNA. Germline CDR1 and CDR2: MDHEN and SYDVKM. The CDR3 covers 17 residues. The CDR3 protein is CASSLRGGVPFQETQYF.

This clonotype registers medium-sized by frequency. This chain connects TRBV7-9 to TRBJ2-7; TCRdb indicates TRBD1, and absent DNA this call remains unverified. This CDR3 region has 15 residues. In germline, CDR1 is SEHNR, CDR2 FQNEAQ (reference sequence). CDR3 amino acids: CASSRPPESSYEQYF.

The chain links TRBV11-2 to TRBJ2-5; the TRBD1 assignment by TCRdb is unverifiable without DNA. Germline V gene lookup returns CDR1 SGHAT and CDR2 FQNNGV. The CDR3 has 15 amino acids. CDR3: CASSSFSGSQETQYF.

Its frequency marks this clonotype as large. The genes are TRBV6-1 and TRBJ1-1; the D call from TCRdb, TRBD1, cannot be confirmed without DNA. This CDR3 region has 15 residues. CDR1 and CDR2 from the germline V gene are MNHNS and SASEGT. This CDR3 is CASSLRDRSYTEAFF.

This clonotype is classed as large (0.1 to 1%) by frequency. CDR3 in amino acids: CASSQDGGPFQETQYF. V is TRBV4-1 and J is TRBJ2-5; TCRdb names TRBD1, which stays unverified in the absence of DNA. Germline assignment: CDR1 MGHRA and CDR2 YSYEKL. The CDR3 consists of 16 residues.

Frequency places this clonotype as medium-sized. V is TRBV3-1 and J is TRBJ2-7. Germline CDR1 reads LGHDT; CDR2 reads YNNKEL (reference sequence). This CDR3 has 15 residues. CDR3 sequence: CASSQGSSSVYEQYF.

By frequency, this clonotype is medium-sized. This chain connects TRBV30 to TRBJ1-3. Germline V gene data show CDR1 as GTSNPN and CDR2 as SVGIG (reference sequence). The CDR3 is 14 residues long. The CDR3 region is CAWSQWISGNTIYF.

V usage is TRBV20-1 and J usage is TRBJ2-7; TCRdb lists TRBD1, though no DNA is available to test this call. Per the germline V gene, CDR1 is DFQATT and CDR2 is SNEGSKA (reference sequence). The CDR3 is 14 amino acids. The chain's CDR3 is CSVERRQGSSEQYF.

This clonotype ranks as medium-sized (0.01 to 0.1%) in terms of frequency. This chain uses TRBV28 with TRBJ2-3; absent DNA, TCRdb's TRBD2 call cannot be checked. There are 15 residues in the CDR3. Germline CDR1 is MDHEN and CDR2 is SYDVKM. The CDR3 protein is CASSFRGRVTDTQYF.

This clonotype ranks as medium-sized in terms of frequency. CDR3 region: CASSSPPYEQYF. The chain recombines TRBV5-1 with TRBJ2-7; the D call of TRBD1 rests on TCRdb alone, since no DNA is present to check it. Germline V gene sequence: CDR1 SGHRS, CDR2 YFSETQ. CDR3 length equals 12 residues.

By frequency, this clonotype registers large (0.1 to 1%). The rearrangement uses TRBV28 and TRBJ2-7. Germline-derived CDR1 and CDR2 are MDHEN and SYDVKM. The CDR3 is 13 residues long. The CDR3 sequence: CASSLFRIYEQYF.

According to its frequency, this clonotype is medium-sized. This chain links TRBV2 with TRBJ2-2; the TRBD1 assignment by TCRdb is unverifiable without DNA. The CDR3 has 14 residues. In germline, CDR1 is SNHLY, CDR2 FYNNEI. This CDR3 reads CASRGATKTGELFF.

This clonotype is identified as medium-sized (0.01 to 0.1%) from frequency. This sequence joins TRBV6-1 and TRBJ2-7; as DNA is missing, the TRBD1 call by TCRdb cannot be tested. The V gene's germline CDR1 is MNHNS and CDR2 SASEGT. The CDR3 contains 13 residues. The CDR3 spells CASTSGDRYEQYF.

The gene calls are TRBV20-1 and TRBJ2-1; TCRdb picks TRBD1, but there is no DNA to check that call. Germline CDR1 reads DFQATT; CDR2 reads SNEGSKA (reference sequence). The CDR3 totals 16 residues. CDR3 loop: CSARGAPPLRYNEQFF.

Frequency places this clonotype as medium-sized (0.01 to 0.1%). V is TRBV10-3 and J is TRBJ1-5; the D gene TCRdb calls, TRBD1, cannot be checked with no DNA. Looked up from germline, CDR1 is ENHRY and CDR2 is SYGVKD. CDR3 length: 17 residues. The CDR3 reads CAISESWAGALDQPQHF.

Judged by frequency, this clonotype is medium-sized. The CDR3 loop reads CASSYVKHSGTGELFF. The gene calls are TRBV7-2 and TRBJ2-2. CDR1 is SGHTA and CDR2 is FQGNSA in the germline V gene. The CDR3 is 16 residues long.